Presented here are 10 T cell receptor beta chains from one specimen sequenced in a study of shared clonotypes between healthy human individuals. The method was immunoSEQ multiplex PCR; TCRdb's version includes in-frame clones alone and lacks a portion of them. The sample carries roughly 700,000 clones, about 74% recorded once. The specimen was memory CD4+ T cells sorted from blood. Subset: CD45RA-negative fraction. The source is a woman under 40 in good health.

The chain carries TRBV30 and TRBJ1-1; D perhaps matches TRBD1 (5 bases). The CDR3 sequence is 14 residues long. The germline V gene has CDR1 GTSNPN and CDR2 SVGIG (reference sequence). V lost 4 bases and J 6 bases, leaving 18 bases between the germline ends. Here the CDR3 reads CAWIRKGAGAEAFF. The DNA for the CDR3 is TGTGCCTGGATTCGGAAAGGGGCAGGCGCTGAAGCTTTCTTT.

This chain uses TRBV11-2 with TRBJ2-3, with a weak D call TRBD2 (6 bases). Germline V gives CDR1 SGHAT, CDR2 FQNNGV. V lost 5 bases and J 3 bases, leaving 15 bases between the germline ends. The CDR3 spans 15 residues. This CDR3 is CASSAIGSWTDTQYF. The DNA for the CDR3 is TGTGCCAGCAGCGCAATCGGGAGTTGGACAGATACGCAGTATTTT.

This clone has only a few counts. Other DNA sequences in the sample encode the same CDR3. The V gene is TRBV10-3, the J gene TRBJ1-2; 9 bases are a match to TRBD1. V gave up 4 bases and J gave up 4 bases; unmatched junction bases: 4. This CDR3 has 14 amino acids. Per the germline V gene, CDR1 is ENHRY and CDR2 is SYGVKD. The DNA of the CDR3 is TGTGCCATCAGTGCTGGACAGGGGAGCTATGGCTACACCTTC. Its translation is CAISAGQGSYGYTF.

The V call is TRBV6-4, the J call TRBJ2-1; maybe TRBD2 (6 bases). Trimming removed 6 bases at V and 3 bases at J, with 18 bases between. Germline V gene lookup returns CDR1 MRHNA and CDR2 SNTAGT. The CDR3 extends over 16 amino acids. The CDR3 loop reads CASSPRGGVGYNEQFF. The CDR3 region has the DNA TGTGCCAGCAGCCCGCGTGGAGGGGTGGGCTACAATGAGCAGTTCTTC.

This clone was observed a handful of times. With a much larger clone just one base away, this may be a read error. This sample includes further DNA sequences coding for the same CDR3. The gene calls are TRBV5-1 and TRBJ2-2; the match to TRBD1 covers 11 bases. Germline values: CDR1 SGHRS, CDR2 YFSETQ. V gave up 4 bases and J gave up 4 bases; unmatched junction bases: 3. There are 15 residues in the CDR3. In DNA, the CDR3 is TGCGCCAGCAGCCCGGGGACAGGGGGCACCGGGGAGCTGTTTTTT. Translation gives CASSPGTGGTGELFF.

This clone was recorded at least ten times. The gene calls are TRBV5-1 and TRBJ2-2; tentative D call: TRBD2 (6 bases). Trimming shortened V by 2 bases and J by 7 bases, and 9 bases separated the two germline ends. The CDR3 sequence is 13 residues long. Germline CDR1 SGHRS, CDR2 YFSETQ. This CDR3 is CASSFWRGGELFF. CDR3 DNA: TGCGCCAGCAGCTTTTGGCGGGGCGGGGAGCTGTTTTTT.

V and J are TRBV7-2 and TRBJ2-1; D gene ambiguous. Germline values: CDR1 SGHTA, CDR2 FQGNSA. The CDR3 is 15 amino acids. V lost 7 bases and J 1 base, leaving 14 bases between the germline ends. The CDR3: CASNDRESSYNEQFF. The CDR3 bases are TGTGCCAGCAACGATCGAGAGTCGTCCTACAATGAGCAGTTCTTC.

The V gene is TRBV9, the J gene TRBJ2-1; either TRBD1 or TRBD2 may supply D (5 bases each). This CDR3 contains 15 residues. V lost 4 bases and J lost 5, with 16 bases in between. Looked up from germline, CDR1 is SGDLS and CDR2 is YYNGEE. The CDR3 nucleotides are TGTGCCAGCAGCCCTGGGGGAGCGGATCACAATGAGCAGTTCTTC. Protein: CASSPGGADHNEQFF. Combining the CDR3 with reference TRBV9 and TRBJ2-1 gives the whole variable domain DSGVTQTPKHLITATGQRVTLRCSPRSGDLSVYWYQQSLDQGLQFLIQYYNGEERAKGNILERFSAQQFPDLHSELNLSSLELGDSALYFCASSPGGADHNEQFFGPGTRLTVL.

The chain employs TRBV7-7 and TRBJ2-2, with 8 bases that match TRBD2. V lost 1 base and J lost 0; bases outside the gene matches: 7. CDR1 is SSHAT, CDR2 FNYEAQ, per germline (reference sequence). CDR3 length equals 18 residues. The CDR3: CASSLGLAGSTNTGELFF. CDR3 bases: TGTGCCAGCAGCTTAGGGTTAGCGGGGTCAACGAACACCGGGGAGCTGTTTTTT.

The chain couples TRBV27 to TRBJ1-5, with TRBD1 identical over 12 bases. The germline V gene has CDR1 MNHEY and CDR2 SMNVEV (reference sequence). The CDR3 runs 21 residues. Germline trimming cut 4 bases from V and 0 bases from J; bases unmatched to any gene: 16. DNA of the CDR3: TGTGCCAGCAGTTCCCGCATACTACCGGGACAGGGGGCTAATAGCAATCAGCCCCAGCATTTT. It yields the protein CASSSRILPGQGANSNQPQHF.